Sequencing of this T cell receptor beta chain was carried out in a study of CD8+ T cells in alopecia areata. Study summary: Percent of scalp involved defined treated patients' severity scores.

RNA was extracted and reverse transcribed into cDNA as the sequencing template. Sequenced by immunoSEQ multiplex PCR; TCRdb stores in-frame clones only, minus some. The repertoire holds 110,000 or so clones, with approximately 52% as singletons. In regard to this clone: The target antigen is unknown.

Study-level points and caveats: In scalp, tofacitinib significantly decreased clonality and expanded CD8+ clones among the top 100. Clonality exceeded that of normal scalp in lesional scalp, most notably in alopecia totalis/universalis.

This sample's treatment: oral pan-JAK inhibitor, 5-10 mg twice daily. Lesional scalp tissue (obtained by punch biopsy) and peripheral blood were collected from alopecia areata patients. V lost 1 base to trimming and J lost 0 bases, with 9 bases between them. The CDR3 totals 14 residues. The germline gives CDR1 GTSNPN, CDR2 SVGIG (reference sequence). The chain couples TRBV30 to TRBJ1-2, with D unclear. The input for sequencing was CD8+ T cells sorted from blood, taken at week 4, from a patient treated with tofacitinib. The receptor was derived from a human donor with alopecia areata. CDR3 sequence reads: CAWSDGLANYGYTF. DNA for the CDR3: TGTGCCTGGAGTGACGGACTCGCTAACTATGGCTACACCTTC.